The 14 T cell receptor beta chains given below trace back to one sample, sequenced in a study of blood T cells in healthy people across ages. A J-beta primer mix and a sample-barcoded 5' primer were used in a second PCR of roughly 7 to 12 cycles. TCRdb independently ran MiXCR on the 5' RACE reads; one entry per CDR3 protein. This repertoire shows about 1.4 million distinct CDR3 sequences, 59% found once; its top ten account for about 6.3%. The sample was blood. The receptors here all came from a man aged 18-30 years in good health.

The CDR3 DNA follows: TGTGCCAGCAGTGAAGCGCTTGGGGGGTACACTGAAGCTTTCTTT. It encodes CASSEALGGYTEAFF. This rearrangement joins TRBV2 to TRBJ1-1, with D maybe TRBD1 (5 bases). Germline V gene sequence: CDR1 SNHLY, CDR2 FYNNEI. V was clipped by 0 bases and J by 3 bases, with 11 bases between them. This CDR3 region has 15 residues.

V usage is TRBV14 and J usage is TRBJ2-1; TRBD2 matches at 13 bases. The CDR3 is 21 residues long. The V gene's germline CDR1 is SGHDN and CDR2 FVKESK. V dropped 6 bases and J dropped 1; count of bases not matched to a gene: 18. CDR3 nucleotides: TGTGCCAGCAGTCCACCACCCGATGGACTAGCGGGAGTAGGATCCTACAATGAGCAGTTCTTC. Amino acid sequence: CASSPPPDGLAGVGSYNEQFF. Looking up the rest from reference TRBV14 and TRBJ2-1 gives the full variable domain: EAGVTQFPSHSVIEKGQTVTLRCDPISGHDNLYWYRRVMGKEIKFLLHFVKESKQDESGMPNNRFLAERTGGTYSTLKVQPAELEDSGVYFCASSPPPDGLAGVGSYNEQFFGPGTRLTVL.

This chain joins TRBV18 and TRBJ2-7; TRBD1 aligns across 10 bases. CDR1 and CDR2 (germline): KGHSH, LQKENI. V lost 6 bases, J lost 3 bases, and 8 bases stayed unmatched. This CDR3 contains 15 residues. CDR3 residues: CASSRGQGTYYEQYF. The CDR3 nucleotides read TGTGCCAGCTCCCGGGGACAGGGGACTTACTACGAGCAGTACTTC.

In this sample, this clonotype turned up many times. This chain links TRBV7-2 with TRBJ2-3, with 8 bases fitting TRBD2. The CDR3 has 16 amino acids. Germline values: CDR1 SGHTA, CDR2 FQGNSA. The V and J ends lost 1 base and 5 bases, in that order; junction bases with no gene match: 8. CDR3 in DNA: TGTGCCAGCAGCTTAGGGAACGGGAGGGCCGTAGATACGCAGTATTTT. It translates to CASSLGNGRAVDTQYF.

The chain joins TRBV12-3 or TRBV12-4 to TRBJ2-5, with D unclear. This CDR3 is built from 14 residues. V was pared by 5 bases and J by 0 bases, with 10 bases between. CDR3 region: CASSVDGHQETQYF. CDR3 nucleotide sequence: TGTGCCAGCAGTGTCGACGGACACCAAGAGACCCAGTACTTC.

This clonotype showed up just a few times. V gene TRBV24-1 combines with J gene TRBJ2-3, with D hard to call. Germline V gene data show CDR1 as KGHDR and CDR2 as SFDVKD. The length of the CDR3 is 11 residues. V gave up 5 bases and J gave up 4 bases, with 3 bases separating them. CDR3 in amino acids: CATSVADTQYF. The CDR3 DNA reads TGTGCCACCAGTGTGGCAGATACGCAGTATTTT.

The CDR3 DNA sequence: TGTGCCAGCAGCTCCCTAGGGCCCCAGCATTTT. It specifies CASSSLGPQHF. The chain recombines TRBV7-9 with TRBJ1-5; D unclear. The CDR3 covers 11 residues. Trimming shortened V by 4 bases and J by 9 bases, and 7 bases separated the two germline ends. Per germline, CDR1 SEHNR and CDR2 FQNEAQ (reference sequence).

The gene calls are TRBV28 and TRBJ2-3; D is perhaps TRBD2 (5 bases). CDR3 length: 17 amino acids. V was pared by 4 bases and J by 3 bases, with 20 bases between. Germline V lookup: CDR1 MDHEN, CDR2 SYDVKM. CDR3 in DNA: TGTGCCAGCAGTTCCCTCGGTGAGCGAGGGAATACAGATACGCAGTATTTT. Its protein is CASSSLGERGNTDTQYF.

In this sample, this clonotype turned up once. V and J are TRBV7-7 and TRBJ2-1; a weak D match, TRBD1 (5 bases). Trimming pared 5 bases from V and 3 bases from J, leaving 20 bases between. The CDR3 runs 17 residues. CDR1 and CDR2 from the germline V gene are SSHAT and FNYEAQ (reference sequence). CDR3 DNA sequence: TGTGCCAGCAGCCCCTCAGGAACAGGCGGATTCTACAATGAGCAGTTCTTC. Translation: CASSPSGTGGFYNEQFF.

The chain is built from TRBV28 and TRBJ1-4; D is unclear. The germline V gene encodes CDR1 MDHEN and CDR2 SYDVKM. This CDR3 is built from 14 residues. With 2 bases removed from V and 0 bases from J, the gap between germline ends came to 4 bases. CDR3 bases: TGTGCCAGCAGTTTAACAGCAACTAATGAAAAACTGTTTTTT. As protein: CASSLTATNEKLFF.

This clonotype was seen once. CDR3 in DNA: TGTGCCAGCAGCTTAGGGGGCGGGCGGGTATATACGCAGTATTTT. As protein: CASSLGGGRVYTQYF. V usage is TRBV7-2 and J usage is TRBJ2-3; D may be TRBD1 or TRBD2 (5 bases each). CDR1 and CDR2 (germline): SGHTA, FQGNSA. The CDR3 length is 15 residues. Trimming left V 1 base short and J 7 bases short, with 15 bases between.

The V gene is TRBV4-1, the J gene TRBJ2-1, with D perhaps matching TRBD1 (5 bases). The CDR3 loop spans 12 amino acids. Trimming removed 6 bases at V and 14 bases at J, with 17 bases between. Per the germline V gene, CDR1 is MGHRA and CDR2 is YSYEKL. The CDR3 reads CASSPPAPQEFF. The CDR3 region has the DNA TGCGCCAGCAGTCCCCCCGCACCACAGGAGTTCTTC.

This clonotype has just a few counts. The J gene is TRBJ2-5, the V gene TRBV4-1; either TRBD1 or TRBD2 may fit D (5 bases each). Per the germline V gene, CDR1 is MGHRA and CDR2 is YSYEKL. The CDR3 consists of 18 residues. V was cut by 6 bases and J by 7 bases, with 30 bases left in between. The CDR3 region has the DNA TGCGCCAGCAGTCTACAAGTCAGGGCCGCGCAACCCAGCGGGACCCAGTACTTC. Its translation is CASSLQVRAAQPSGTQYF.

This clonotype was recorded a few times. The genes are TRBV4-2 and TRBJ2-4; 14 bases match TRBD2. Germline CDR1 reads LGHNA; CDR2 reads YNFKEQ. This CDR3 spans 14 amino acids. J lost 13 bases, V lost 0 bases, and 2 bases had no gene match. The CDR3, as DNA: TGTGCCAGCAGCCAAGAGGGACTAGCGGGAGAGCAGTACTTC. Its translation is CASSQEGLAGEQYF.